This T cell receptor beta chain was documented in a study of shared clonotypes between healthy human individuals. Each unsorted PBMC replicate got 300 ng genomic DNA, around 30,000 genomes. Unsorted PBMCs provided DNA that was sequenced on ten immunoSEQ deep assay plates. The assay was immunoSEQ multiplex PCR, and TCRdb's table has in-frame clones only and misses some. Among 400,000 to 600,000 clones listed, about 79% were seen once. Looked up from germline, CDR1 is MDHEN and CDR2 is SYDVKM. The CDR3 runs to 14 residues. Trimming removed 8 bases from V and 0 bases from J, with 14 bases in between. The sample was PBMCs. This chain links TRBV28 with TRBJ2-7; perhaps TRBD1 as D (6 bases). The sequence came from a woman between 35 and 50 years old in good health. Some clones in this sample may be carry-over from other donors' samples. The CDR3 DNA is TGTGCCAGCGGCCTTAACAGGGTCTCCTACGAGCAGTACTTC. This translates into CASGLNRVSYEQYF.